The sequence of this T cell receptor beta chain was determined in a study of vaccination effects on CD4 cells after COVID-19. Study-wide background: Everyone in the study got two shots of either the BNT162b2 or mRNA-1273 vaccine. Notes on the study in general: Cross-reaction with common cold coronaviruses was seen in only 1 of 255 vaccine-induced clones from healthy vaccinees. In the late period after vaccination, infection- and vaccine-induced clones contracted markedly. The study had few convalescent patients and no early post-infection timepoints.

In the case of this clone: Its specificity is unknown.

ViraFEST used viral peptide pools to expand antigen-specific CD4+ T cells before sequencing. Subsequent to roughly 9 days of culture, CD4+ T cells were isolated. V was pared by 6 bases and J by 5 bases, with 11 bases between. This CDR3 contains 13 residues. From germline, CDR1 is MNHEY and CDR2 SMNVEV (reference sequence). Clones were sequenced by immunoSEQ multiplex PCR, and TCRdb holds only the in-frame ones, with some missing. The table has roughly 20,000 clones, around three quarters seen once. Material: CD4+ T cells from PBMCs cultured with HCoV-229E spike peptides, obtained before COVID-19 vaccination. This chain connects TRBV27 to TRBJ2-1; D gene unclear. The receptor's source is a human donor who received a COVID-19 vaccine. The CDR3 spells CASRSGLDNEQFF. DNA of the CDR3: TGTGCCAGCAGGTCGGGTCTAGACAATGAGCAGTTCTTC.